By share, the clone carrying this T cell receptor beta chain ranks as medium-sized (0.01 to 0.1%). This specimen belongs to a study of T cell repertoires in aging, cancer and after chemotherapy. Peripheral blood genomic DNA, not sorted cells or RNA, was the template. Rearranged V-D-J TRB sequences were amplified with a mixed TRB-A/B primer pool. TCRdb re-analysed the multiplex PCR reads in MiXCR, keeping a single row per CDR3 protein. The sample has some 9,500 distinct CDR3 sequences, around 24% seen once. The sequence came from a human donor in good health. The sequencing sample was made of blood.

CDR3 residues: CASSLSDEQYF. The CDR3 DNA sequence: TGTGCCAGCAGCCTCTCGGACGAGCAGTACTTC. The rearrangement links TRBV6-2 or TRBV6-3 to TRBJ2-7, with unresolved D. The CDR3 consists of 11 residues. Trimming removed 6 bases from V and 5 bases from J, with 8 bases in between. The germline V gene encodes CDR1 MNHEY and CDR2 SVGEGT.